Many counts were recorded for the clone carrying this T cell receptor (beta chain). Antigen: not known. An end of the junction does not agree with germline; a read error may underlie this. This specimen belongs to a study of T-cell memory formation after mild COVID-19. General study points: Contracting clones from day 15 to 85 showed balanced CD4/CD8; later expanders favored CD4+.

With constant-segment primers, 5'RACE yielded cDNA libraries of TCR alpha and TCR beta that carried sample barcodes and UMIs. MiXCR, run by TCRdb on the 5' RACE reads, gives a single entry per CDR3 protein. The table has about 430,000 distinct CDR3 sequences, approximately 25% seen once. CDR3 length: 15 amino acids. In germline, CDR1 is SGHRS, CDR2 YFSETQ. The chain carries TRBV5-1 and TRBJ2-1; 8 bases match TRBD1. The sequence came from an adult woman who had mild COVID-19 (a few samples of this study predate the infection). Cell type and time point are not known. Sequenced input: PBMCs or a T cell subset sorted from them (not recorded which). CDR3 nucleotides: TGCGCCAGCACCTTGGGCTGGGACAGGTACAATGAGCAGTTCTTC. Its translation: CASTLGWDRYNEQFF.